These T cell receptor beta chains were read from a single sample in a study of cytomegalovirus exposure and HLA in healthy donors. Using immunoSEQ multiplex PCR, the repertoire was profiled, and TCRdb retains in-frame clones only, with some absent. The sample holds 150,000 to 180,000 clones, roughly 72% seen once. The sample comprised PBMCs. These receptor sequences come from a man in his thirties or forties in good health and CMV-seronegative. Each CDR3 is given with its conserved first and last residue. D genes are given only for firm matches. Only part of the rows carry a size: once, few, many, or a class if the clone is expanded.

V,J,D,size,CDR3,DNA
TRBV2,TRBJ2-1,TRBD2,NA,CASSGPAGGLNEQFF,TGTGCCAGCAGTGGTCCAGCGGGGGGGCTTAATGAGCAGTTCTTC
TRBV5-1,TRBJ2-2,TRBD2,NA,CASSSYPGTSGGAGELFF,TGCGCCAGCAGCTCCTACCCCGGGACTAGCGGGGGGGCCGGGGAGCTGTTTTTT
TRBV5-1,TRBJ1-1,NA,NA,CASSGGAYNTEAFF,TGCGCCAGCAGCGGAGGAGCCTATAACACTGAAGCTTTCTTT
TRBV18,TRBJ1-1,NA,NA,CASSSTPGNTEAFF,TGTGCCAGCTCATCTACCCCGGGGAACACTGAAGCTTTCTTT
TRBV15,TRBJ2-5,TRBD1,NA,CATSEGIGTGGRETQYF,TGTGCCACCAGCGAGGGTATCGGGACAGGGGGCAGGGAGACCCAGTACTTC
TRBV28,TRBJ2-7,TRBD1,few,CASSSGQGIWNEQYF,TGTGCCAGCAGTTCCGGACAGGGGATCTGGAACGAGCAGTACTTC
TRBV25-1,TRBJ1-1,NA,NA,CASSPSGVTEAFF,TGTGCCAGCAGTCCATCGGGGGTTACTGAAGCTTTCTTT
TRBV6-5,TRBJ1-6,NA,NA,CASRTNRDSPLHF,TGTGCCAGCAGGACAAACAGGGATTCACCCCTCCACTTT
TRBV25-1,TRBJ2-1,NA,few,CASTLGAGPYNEQFF,TGTGCCAGCACATTGGGGGCCGGACCTTACAATGAGCAGTTCTTC
TRBV27,TRBJ1-2,NA,once,CASSLTGFYGYTF,TGTGCCAGCAGTTTAACAGGGTTCTATGGCTACACCTTC
TRBV27,TRBJ2-7,TRBD2,NA,CASSLSSRGIYEQYF,TGTGCCAGCAGTTTATCCTCGCGGGGGATCTACGAGCAGTACTTC
TRBV2,TRBJ1-1,NA,NA,CATKTGLNTEAFF,TGTGCCACCAAGACAGGTTTGAACACTGAAGCTTTCTTT
TRBV6-6,TRBJ2-5,TRBD2,NA,CASSRLAGPQETQYF,TGTGCCAGCAGTCGCCTAGCGGGGCCCCAAGAGACCCAGTACTTC
TRBV7-8,TRBJ2-3,TRBD2,NA,CASSLRTSGGLSTDTQYF,TGTGCCAGCAGCTTACGGACTAGCGGGGGCCTGAGCACAGATACGCAGTATTTT
TRBV5-4,TRBJ2-7,NA,NA,CASSLAGGLSYEQYF,TGTGCCAGCAGCTTGGCCGGAGGCCTATCCTACGAGCAGTACTTC
TRBV18,TRBJ1-1,NA,NA,CASSPSGGTEAFF,TGTGCCAGCTCACCCTCCGGGGGCACTGAAGCTTTCTTT
TRBV4-1,TRBJ2-1,NA,few,CASSQGVAALNEEEQFF,TGCGCCAGCAGCCAAGGAGTAGCCGCTTTGAATGAGGAGGAGCAGTTCTTC
TRBV5-1,TRBJ1-3,NA,NA,CASSRGQPAGNTIYF,TGCGCCAGCAGCCGCGGACAGCCTGCCGGGAACACCATATATTTT
TRBV14,TRBJ2-7,TRBD1,NA,CASRPQGQGNYEQYF,TGTGCCAGCAGACCCCAGGGACAGGGGAATTACGAGCAGTACTTC
TRBV5-5,TRBJ2-2,NA,few,CASTREDGRTGELFF,TGTGCCAGTACACGGGAAGATGGACGGACCGGGGAGCTGTTTTTT